The entry that follows covers one T cell receptor beta chain sequence. What this receptor recognizes is not known. Per-base qualities were not stored, and no clone one base away is much larger. V is cut back by 3 bases and J by 7 bases, with 5 bases in the junction unmatched. From cysteine to phenylalanine, the CDR3 is 15 amino acids long. Of all the DNA, just the CDR3 is kept, 45 bases in frame from base 1. Reading the germline V gene gives CDR1 MDHEN and CDR2 SYDVKM. The cohort comprised some 700 healthy bone marrow donors. All cohort members were sampled while nominally healthy, although unrecorded immune exposures were likely present. Of the roughly 670 cohort members, nearly 300 had a positive CMV serostatus and about 350 had a negative one, while no CMV serostatus was recorded for the donor. A peripheral blood sample was provided by each donor, and peripheral blood mononuclear cells were used for TCR beta sequencing. Genomic DNA was extracted from the blood cell samples with the Qiagen DNeasy Blood Extraction Kit.

The sample belongs to a study of cytomegalovirus exposure and HLA in healthy donors (dated by TCRdb to 2016 to 2017). As for the study more broadly: According to an earlier analysis of 587 of the donors, roughly 180 million T cells yielded 120 million or so unique TCR beta sequences and 250 to 350 Gb of sequence data. About 300 gigabases of sequencing data and approximately 85 million unique TCR sequences were included in an early release covering 550 to 800 HLA-typed donors. Among the roughly 410 genotyped donors, under 90% belonged to the genetic ancestry cluster associated with self-reported Caucasian donors. The study aimed to test whether signatures of past pathogen exposure could be identified by cataloging public T cell receptors. The T cell repertoires of some 700 subjects were profiled by immunosequencing and related to cytomegalovirus serostatus. Besides the first cohort of 550 to 750 subjects, a separate validation cohort made up of 120 different subjects was used. High-throughput TCR immunosequencing, statistical association of individual TCRs with disease status, and machine learning were combined to predict cytomegalovirus infection status. A later analysis re-examined previously published TCR beta repertoires from over 500 donors and added high-resolution HLA genotyping to investigate patterns of TCR occurrence. In the later analysis, no new phenotypic data were used to find candidate immune exposures; instead, reliance was placed on TCR beta sequences and their occurrence across donors. An earlier analysis of around 540 of the donors applied high-throughput TCR beta sequencing to assess whether each TCR beta V gene segment acted as functional or pseudogenic. Alongside the repertoire data, information on donor age, sex, ethnicity and CMV serostatus was compiled. Genome-wide SNP genotypes for about 65% of the 666 donors were used in a later genetic analysis, which treated that subset as a discovery cohort. Every discovery cohort repertoire had been produced on one sequencing platform. HLA typing covered class I and class II loci at four-digit resolution. Typing coverage varied by locus: about 629-630 donors for A, B, C, DRB1 and DQB1; more than 500 for DQA1; nearly 610 for DPA1; under 490 for DPB1. Because of strong linkage in the cohort, 4 to 6 DR-DQ haplotypes were treated as single units for association and clustering. Among 398 genotyped donors of the cohort, an average of approximately 230,000 unique TCR beta nucleotide sequences were sequenced per donor, around 18% of them non-productive.

Receptor libraries were prepared by the immunoSEQ multiplex PCR assay. For the multiplex PCR, a mixture combining 60 forward primers for TCR Vbeta segments and 13 reverse primers for TCR Jbeta segments was used. A multiplex PCR assay on genomic DNA amplified the CDR3 region of rearranged TCR beta genes. The amplified TCR beta libraries were sequenced on the Illumina HiSeq System as 87-base-pair reads. The study's processing was this. A later analysis tallied approximately 87 million unique TCR beta chains across the 700 or so repertoires, and about 10 million of those chains were shared by two or more donors. Raw reads were error-corrected and collapsed into unique sequences with a nearest-neighbor algorithm that merged closely related sequences to remove PCR and sequencing errors. To assign V, D and J gene segments, CDR3 sequences were aligned to IMGT reference sequences. For a sequence to be retained, a match of at least six nucleotides was required to both a V gene segment and a J gene segment. A rearrangement was called productive if the CDR3 had no stop codons and remained in frame with V and J, and every other rearrangement was called non-productive. Following IMGT convention, CDR3 was defined as the stretch from the second conserved V-encoded cysteine up to the conserved J-encoded phenylalanine. In an earlier analysis of approximately 500 of the donors, sequences lacking an unambiguous match to a single V gene segment were excluded. An earlier analysis of 550 to 650 of the donors classified V segments as functional when productive rearrangements were above 56.7% and as segregating when the standard deviation between donors was above 5%. A statistical classification framework was built to diagnose cytomegalovirus status from the catalog of TCR beta chain sequences. V and J gene assignment, in a later analysis, came from comparing TCR nucleotide sequences with IMGT/GENE-DB human TR gene sequences. Using the TCRdist pipeline, a later analysis assigned CDR3 sequences along with most-parsimonious VDJ recombination scenarios. A later analysis defined each TCR beta chain by its CDR3 amino acid sequence plus V-gene family, and excluded reads lacking a unique V-gene family. As a way to deal with suspected cross-contamination and a sequencing artifact, a later analysis dropped approximately 590 nucleotide sequences that were highly shared and had low generation probability. In a later analysis, a clonal expansion index for each public chain was calculated from normalized within-repertoire ranks of inferred template counts. A later analysis computed generation probabilities with a VDJ recombination model fitted to out-of-frame rearrangements, and checked the results against IGoR. Hypergeometric tests were used in a later analysis to score TCR-TCR, TCR-HLA and TCR-CMV co-occurrence, with a repertoire-size bias correction applied to the TCR pairs. A later analysis estimated false discovery rates by permuting HLA or CMV assignments 20 times. A later analysis grouped co-occurring TCRs with DBSCAN, adding TCRdist sequence similarity when clustering within HLA-allele-positive subsets. Repertoires with fewer than 30,000 or more than 120,000 public chains, plus five repertoires with anomalous nucleotide sharing, were excluded from co-occurrence clustering. TCRdb carries this immuneACCESS record with in-frame sequences only. Its versions omit some clonotypes, under half of them owing to an unresolved V gene in the studies checked, with the rest unexplained. The V and J calls and clone size come from that table; D and trimming were worked out from the DNA. This sample comprises some 140,000 clones, around 63% of them detected only once. The ten largest account for over 1.5% of the sample.

What the study reported, not specific to this receptor: Because counts were too low, 15 to 20 rarely observed V segments, including chromosome 9 orphons, were excluded from the earlier analysis of several hundred of the donors. In vitro tests confirmed that a few of the cytomegalovirus-associated TCR beta chains recognize cytomegalovirus antigens. While some public TCRs were present in many individuals, most TCR sequences turned up only very rarely across donors. In a later analysis, about 17,000 TCR beta sequences were associated with specific HLA alleles at a false discovery rate of 0.05. The classifier was reported to diagnose cytomegalovirus status with high specificity and sensitivity in both the original cohort and the validation cohort. Only TCR beta chains were sequenced in this cohort, and the absence of alpha or paired-chain data limited detectable features. CMV serostatus was the only immune exposure information available for the cohort. When HLA alleles, especially DR and DQ, strongly co-occurred, attributing TCR associations to individual alleles was difficult. A total of fewer than 200 TCR beta chains were listed by the study as associated with cytomegalovirus. According to a later analysis, TCR association rates differed among HLA loci, with DRB1 alleles showing the most associated TCRs and HLA-C alleles showing the fewest. Sequencing depth was assumed to be roughly uniform across donors in the presence/absence analyses, though that assumption may not hold. In a later analysis, HLA-associated TCR beta chains were found to be more clonally expanded and to have lower generation probabilities than equally common non-associated chains. According to a later analysis, most CMV-associated TCR beta chains appeared to be HLA-restricted, and the HLA associations seemed to be driven largely by CMV exposure. Because the 87-base-pair reads could not distinguish some IMGT-functional V segments, including TRBV6-2 and TRBV6-3, those segments were excluded. In an earlier analysis of roughly 500 of the donors, most TCR beta V segments appeared in productive rearrangements about 87% or about 30% of the time, broadly matching IMGT annotations. Several of the top co-occurrence clusters appeared to be linked to parvovirus B19, influenza, CMV and Epstein-Barr virus, according to a later analysis. A further reported finding was that TCR beta sequences accurately predicted the HLA-A and HLA-B alleles for most subjects in the first cohort. A cluster of highly shared sequence variants was judged likely to represent a technical artifact of the sequencing pipeline. Because some donors lacked HLA typing at each locus, the association tests relied only on the typed subset. Compared with the approximately 670-donor mean, donors in an Asian-associated ancestry cluster had fewer N-insertions in productive TCRs, according to a later genetic analysis. Correlated functional status among segregating V segments might reflect linkage disequilibrium, but an unknown experimental factor could not be ruled out. V-gene and J-gene trimming of TCR beta chains was associated with a missense DCLRE1C variant in a later genetic analysis, and the association was replicated in an independent cohort. According to the authors, the approach could potentially be generalized to other disease states and immunological phenotypes.

The clonotype comes from a human donor in good health. The sample consisted of PBMCs. The rearranged chain carries TRBV28 and TRBJ1-5, with TRBD1 identical over 11 junction bases. The CDR3 loop reads CASSLGTGGWQPQHF. The nucleotide sequence reads TGTGCCAGCAGTTTGGGGACAGGGGGTTGGCAGCCCCAGCATTTT. The CDR3 plus the reference TRBV28 and TRBJ1-5 genes for the other parts give the full variable domain: DVKVTQSSRYLVKRTGEKVFLECVQDMDHENMFWYRQDPGLGLRLIYFSYDVKMKEKGDIPEGYSVSREKKERFSLILESASTNQTSMYLCASSLGTGGWQPQHFGDGTRLSIL.